This TCR beta chain was sequenced in a study of blood T cell repertoires in COVID-19. Across the whole study: T cells, B-cell-depleted T cells, or PBMCs supplied cDNA or gDNA.

Only in-frame clones appear in the TCRdb table, and some are missing; sequencing was by immunoSEQ multiplex PCR. The profile covers about 95,000 clones, with 89% appearing a single time and more than 5% taken by the ten largest. Material: peripheral blood. The receptor was derived from a man in his 60s with COVID-19, enrolled during active disease.

DNA for the CDR3: TGTGCCAGCAGCCCGAGGGGGCGCGGGAATAATTCACCCCTCCACTTT. Encoded protein: CASSPRGRGNNSPLHF. This chain connects TRBV14 to TRBJ1-6, with 7 nucleotides matching TRBD1. Germline V lookup: CDR1 SGHDN, CDR2 FVKESK. The CDR3 covers 16 residues. The ends lost 4 bases at V and 5 bases at J; junction bases unmatched: 8.